This TCR beta chain originates from a study of tumor-infiltrating lymphocytes in localized non-small cell lung cancer. Germline V gene lookup returns CDR1 SNHLY and CDR2 FYNNEI. This CDR3 is built from 15 residues. V lost 2 bases and J lost 1, with 9 bases in between. Sequencing was performed with immunoSEQ multiplex PCR; in TCRdb, only in-frame clones are kept and a portion is missing. The sample lists approximately 21,000 clones, 80% occurring once. V is TRBV2 and J is TRBJ1-5; no reliable D call. Specimen: lung tumor tissue. The source is a human donor with non-small cell lung cancer. CDR3 in amino acids: CASSESGTSNQPQHF. In DNA, the CDR3 is TGTGCCAGCAGTGAATCGGGCACAAGCAATCAGCCCCAGCATTTT.